What follows are 14 T cell receptor beta chains derived from one specimen sequenced in a study of PD-1 blockade in classical Hodgkin lymphoma. Libraries were prepared by immunoSEQ multiplex PCR; TCRdb keeps only in-frame clonotypes and omits some of them. The data hold roughly 96,000 clones, with 89% observed a single time. Relapses following autologous stem cell transplantation were seen in all patients, with brentuximab vedotin exposure varying. The sample in question was peripheral blood mononuclear cells (PBMCs), obtained before the second cycle of nivolumab. All receptors derive from a human donor with classical Hodgkin lymphoma.

This clone is deemed medium-sized (0.01 to 0.1%). The chain couples TRBV2 to TRBJ2-1; D is uncertain. This CDR3 comprises 12 residues. The germline V gene encodes CDR1 SNHLY and CDR2 FYNNEI. Trimming left V 8 bases short and J 6 bases short, with 11 bases between. CDR3 DNA sequence: TGTGCCAGCGGGGTAGGAGTCAATGAGCAGTTCTTC. The encoded protein is CASGVGVNEQFF.

Comments on this clone: The junction does not match germline at one end; this may be a read error. The chain recombines TRBV5-6 with TRBJ2-7; TRBD1 might be the D (6 bases). Germline loops: CDR1 SGHDT, CDR2 YYEEEE. The CDR3 is made up of 12 amino acids. DNA of the CDR3: TGTGCCAGCAGCCTTGGACAGAGCTCCGAGAATTTC. Translating gives CASSLGQSSENF.

The V and J genes are TRBV25-1 and TRBJ2-3; D gene uncertain. The CDR3 loop spans 13 amino acids. The V end lost 6 bases, the J end lost 9 bases, and 16 bases lay between the germline ends. CDR1 is MGHDK, CDR2 SYGVNS, per germline. Here the CDR3 DNA reads TGTGCCAGCAGCGACCCCGCCGACTTAACGCAGTATTTT. Translating it yields CASSDPADLTQYF.

The gene calls are TRBV6-8 and TRBJ1-2; weak D call: TRBD1 (6 bases). V was shortened by 8 bases and J by 0 bases, with 22 bases between the two germline ends. Germline V gene data show CDR1 as MNHGY and CDR2 as SAAAGT. This CDR3 has 17 amino acids. The CDR3, as DNA: TGTGCCAGCGAGAGGGGGGATAGGCAGCGTTCTAACTATGGCTACACCTTC. This codes for CASERGDRQRSNYGYTF.

The chain recombines TRBV2 with TRBJ1-6; tentative D call: TRBD1 (6 bases). Per germline, CDR1 SNHLY and CDR2 FYNNEI. V shed 6 bases and J shed 6 bases, with 12 bases lying between them. The length of the CDR3 is 14 residues. The CDR3 region has the DNA TGTGCCAGCAGGGCGGACAGAGGTAATTCACCCCTCCACTTT. Translated, it gives CASRADRGNSPLHF.

The chain is built from TRBV4-1 and TRBJ2-1; 13 positions agree with TRBD2. Germline V lookup: CDR1 MGHRA, CDR2 YSYEKL. The CDR3 runs to 15 residues. V gave up 2 bases and J gave up 8 bases; unmatched junction bases: 3. CDR3 in amino acids: CASSQRGLAGYEQFF. The CDR3 bases are TGCGCCAGCAGCCAACGGGGACTAGCGGGATATGAGCAGTTCTTC.

The chain couples TRBV2 to TRBJ1-4, with 7 bases fitting TRBD1. J was trimmed by 7 bases and V by 4 bases; bases with no gene match: 6. The CDR3 has 14 amino acids. The germline V gene has CDR1 SNHLY and CDR2 FYNNEI. CDR3 nucleotide sequence: TGTGCCAGCAGTGTGGAAGGGGGCAGTGAAAAACTGTTTTTT. This gives the protein CASSVEGGSEKLFF.

This clone appeared once. CDR3 loop: CASSLLNEGLYEQYF. For the CDR3, the DNA is TGCGCCAGCAGCCTGCTAAACGAGGGGCTCTACGAGCAGTACTTC. The chain has TRBV5-1 and TRBJ2-7; either TRBD1 or TRBD2 may supply D (5 bases each). Germline V gene sequence: CDR1 SGHRS, CDR2 YFSETQ. Trimming took off 4 bases at V and 3 bases at J, with 17 bases between the two ends. The CDR3 length is 15 residues.

V usage is TRBV11-2 and J usage is TRBJ2-3, with D uncertain. CDR1 SGHAT and CDR2 FQNNGV come from the germline V gene. Trimming left V 1 base short and J 2 bases short, with 16 bases between. The CDR3 covers 17 residues. The chain's CDR3 is CASSLGFDPASTDTQYF. DNA of the CDR3: TGTGCCAGCAGCTTAGGCTTTGACCCTGCTTCCACAGATACGCAGTATTTT.

The chain combines TRBV28 with TRBJ2-7; D not resolved. The CDR3 runs 13 residues. Germline V gene lookup returns CDR1 MDHEN and CDR2 SYDVKM. The V end lost 3 bases, the J end lost 3 bases, and 9 bases lay between the germline ends. This CDR3 reads CASSFLPHYEQYF. CDR3 bases: TGTGCCAGCAGTTTTCTACCGCACTACGAGCAGTACTTC.

The chain links TRBV10-2 to TRBJ1-5, with D possibly TRBD1 on 5 matching bases. V lost 2 bases, J lost 5 bases, and 7 bases lay in between. Germline V lookup: CDR1 WSHSY, CDR2 SAAADI. This CDR3 comprises 13 residues. CDR3 loop: CASSEGAHQPQHF. In nucleotides, the CDR3 is TGCGCCAGCAGTGAGGGGGCGCATCAGCCCCAGCATTTT.

This clone was detected a few times. The chain recombines TRBV7-6 with TRBJ1-4; D gene unclear. Germline V gene lookup returns CDR1 SGHVS and CDR2 FNYEAQ. CDR3 length equals 13 residues. V lost 4 bases and J 3 bases, leaving 6 bases between the germline ends. DNA for the CDR3: TGTGCCAGCAGCTCGTTAGCTAATGAAAAACTGTTTTTT. Translation gives CASSSLANEKLFF.

This sequence joins TRBV5-4 and TRBJ2-6; TRBD1 matches at 9 bases. The J segment lost 4 bases and the V segment lost 0 bases, leaving 8 bases of the junction unmatched. The CDR3 has 18 residues. The germline V gene has CDR1 SGHNT and CDR2 YYREEE (reference sequence). The CDR3 DNA is TGTGCCAGCAGCTTGGGGGCGGGACAGGGTTCGGGGGCCAACGTCCTGACTTTC. This codes for CASSLGAGQGSGANVLTF.

This clone was detected once. This chain links TRBV19 with TRBJ2-7; perhaps TRBD2 as D (5 bases). V was trimmed by 1 base and J by 5 bases, leaving 6 bases between them. The CDR3 loop spans 12 amino acids. Germline CDR1 LNHDA, CDR2 SQIVND (reference sequence). DNA of the CDR3: TGTGCCAGTAGTATAGCCGGGGACGAGCAGTACTTC. Translating gives CASSIAGDEQYF.